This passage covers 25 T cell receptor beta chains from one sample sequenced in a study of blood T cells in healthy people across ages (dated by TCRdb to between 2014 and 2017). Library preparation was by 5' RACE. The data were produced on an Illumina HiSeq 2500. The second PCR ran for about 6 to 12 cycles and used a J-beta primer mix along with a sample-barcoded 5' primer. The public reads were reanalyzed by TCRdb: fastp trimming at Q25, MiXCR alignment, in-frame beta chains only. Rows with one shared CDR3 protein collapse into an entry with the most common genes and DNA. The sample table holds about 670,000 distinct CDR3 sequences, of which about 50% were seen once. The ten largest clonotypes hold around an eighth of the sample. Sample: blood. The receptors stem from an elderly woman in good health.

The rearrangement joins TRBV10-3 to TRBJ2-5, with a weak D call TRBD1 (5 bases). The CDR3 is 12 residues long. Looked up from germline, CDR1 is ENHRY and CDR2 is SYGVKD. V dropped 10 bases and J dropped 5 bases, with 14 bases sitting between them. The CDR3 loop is CATSRVSETQYF. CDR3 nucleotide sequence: TGTGCCACATCCAGGGTATCGGAGACCCAGTACTTC.

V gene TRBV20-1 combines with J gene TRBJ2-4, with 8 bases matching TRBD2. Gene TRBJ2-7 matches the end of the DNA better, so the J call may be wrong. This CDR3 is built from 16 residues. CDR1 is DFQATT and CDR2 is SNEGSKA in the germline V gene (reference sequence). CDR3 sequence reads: CSARDLQREPISEQYF. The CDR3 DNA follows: TGCAGTGCTAGAGATCTACAGCGGGAGCCAATCTCCGAGCAGTACTTC.

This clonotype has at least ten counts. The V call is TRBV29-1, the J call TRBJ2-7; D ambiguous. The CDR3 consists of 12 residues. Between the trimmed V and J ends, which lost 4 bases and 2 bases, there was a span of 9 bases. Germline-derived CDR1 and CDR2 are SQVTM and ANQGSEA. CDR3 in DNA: TGCAGCGTTGGGGTGAGCACCTACGAGCAGTACTTC. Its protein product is CSVGVSTYEQYF.

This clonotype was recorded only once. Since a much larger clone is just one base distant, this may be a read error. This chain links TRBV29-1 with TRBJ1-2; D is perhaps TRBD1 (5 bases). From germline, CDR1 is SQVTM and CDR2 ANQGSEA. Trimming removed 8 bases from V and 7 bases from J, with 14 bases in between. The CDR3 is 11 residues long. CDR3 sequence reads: CSIRRGVGYTF. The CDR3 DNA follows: TGCAGCATTAGGAGGGGCGTTGGCTACACCTTC.

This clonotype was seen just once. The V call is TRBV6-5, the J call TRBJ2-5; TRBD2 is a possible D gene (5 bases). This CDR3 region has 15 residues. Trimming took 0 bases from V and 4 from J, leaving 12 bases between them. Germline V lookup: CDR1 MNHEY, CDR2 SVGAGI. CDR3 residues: CASSYSRSGGETQYF. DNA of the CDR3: TGTGCCAGCAGTTACTCGAGGAGCGGCGGAGAGACCCAGTACTTC.

The CDR3 is CSASGTSGGSEQYF. In DNA, the CDR3 is TGCAGTGCTAGCGGGACTAGCGGGGGGTCCGAGCAGTACTTC. The chain joins TRBV20-1 to TRBJ2-7; 15 nucleotides agree with TRBD2. The CDR3 is 14 amino acids. With V trimmed by 3 bases and J by 6 bases, 3 bases remained unmatched. Germline V gene sequence: CDR1 DFQATT, CDR2 SNEGSKA (reference sequence).

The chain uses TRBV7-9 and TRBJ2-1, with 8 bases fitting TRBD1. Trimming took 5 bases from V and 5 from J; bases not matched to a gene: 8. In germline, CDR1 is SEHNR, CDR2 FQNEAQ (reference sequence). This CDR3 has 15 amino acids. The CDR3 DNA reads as TGTGCCAGCAGCCCTCCCCGGACAGGGCACAATGAGCAGTTCTTC. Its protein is CASSPPRTGHNEQFF.

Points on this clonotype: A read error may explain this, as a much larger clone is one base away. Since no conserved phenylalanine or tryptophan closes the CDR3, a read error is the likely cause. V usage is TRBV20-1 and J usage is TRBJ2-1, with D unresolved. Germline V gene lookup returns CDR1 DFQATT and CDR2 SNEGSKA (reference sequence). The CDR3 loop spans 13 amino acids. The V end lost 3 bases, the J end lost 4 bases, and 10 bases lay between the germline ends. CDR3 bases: TGCAGTGCTAGTCCCACAACGTACAATGAGCAGTTCCTC. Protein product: CSASPTTYNEQFL.

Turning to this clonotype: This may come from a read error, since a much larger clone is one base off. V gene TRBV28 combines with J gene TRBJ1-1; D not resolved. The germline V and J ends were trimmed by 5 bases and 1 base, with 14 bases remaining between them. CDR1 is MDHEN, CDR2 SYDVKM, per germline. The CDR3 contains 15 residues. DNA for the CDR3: TGTGCCAGCAGTCCTGTGAGGGATTCGAACACTGAAGCTTTCTTT. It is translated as CASSPVRDSNTEAFF.

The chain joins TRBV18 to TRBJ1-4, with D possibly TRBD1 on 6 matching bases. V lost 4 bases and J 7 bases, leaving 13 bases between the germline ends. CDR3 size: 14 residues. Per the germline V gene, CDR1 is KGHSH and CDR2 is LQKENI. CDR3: CASSRLGGAEKLFF. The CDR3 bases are TGTGCCAGCTCACGACTAGGGGGTGCTGAAAAACTGTTTTTT.

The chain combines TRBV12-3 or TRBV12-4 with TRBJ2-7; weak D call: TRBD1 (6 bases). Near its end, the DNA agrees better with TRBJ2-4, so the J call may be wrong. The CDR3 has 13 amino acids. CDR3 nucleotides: TGTGCCAGCAGCCCCACAGGGCTCGACATTCAGTACTTC. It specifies CASSPTGLDIQYF.

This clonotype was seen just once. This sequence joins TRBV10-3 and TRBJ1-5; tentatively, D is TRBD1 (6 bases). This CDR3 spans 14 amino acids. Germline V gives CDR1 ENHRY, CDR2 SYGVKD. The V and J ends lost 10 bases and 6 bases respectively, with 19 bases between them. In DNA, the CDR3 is TGTGCCAGCACCGAAGGGGGTTTGAGTCAGCCCCAGCATTTT. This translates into CASTEGGLSQPQHF.

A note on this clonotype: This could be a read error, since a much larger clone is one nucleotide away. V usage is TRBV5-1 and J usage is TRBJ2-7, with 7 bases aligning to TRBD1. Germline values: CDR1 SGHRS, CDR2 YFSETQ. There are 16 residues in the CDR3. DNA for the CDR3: TGCGCCCGCAGCCTATACCTGACAGGGATGGGTGACGAGCAGTACTTC. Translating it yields CARSLYLTGMGDEQYF. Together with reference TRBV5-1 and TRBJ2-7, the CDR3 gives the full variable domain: KAGVTQTPRYLIKTRGQQVTLSCSPISGHRSVSWYQQTPGQGLQFLFEYFSETQRNKGNFPGRFSGRQFSNSRSEMNVSTLELGDSALYLCARSLYLTGMGDEQYFGPGTRLTVT.

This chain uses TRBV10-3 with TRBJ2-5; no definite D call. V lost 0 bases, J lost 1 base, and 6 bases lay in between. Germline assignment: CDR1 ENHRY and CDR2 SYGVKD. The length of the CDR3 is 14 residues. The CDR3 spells CAISESESQETQYF. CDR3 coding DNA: TGTGCCATCAGTGAGTCAGAAAGCCAAGAGACCCAGTACTTC.

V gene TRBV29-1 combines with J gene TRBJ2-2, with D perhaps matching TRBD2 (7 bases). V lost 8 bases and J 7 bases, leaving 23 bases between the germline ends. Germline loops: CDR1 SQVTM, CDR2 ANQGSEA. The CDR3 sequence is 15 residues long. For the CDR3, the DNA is TGCAGCTCCCTATCAGGGGCGGGGGATAACGGGGAGCTGTTTTTT. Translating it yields CSSLSGAGDNGELFF.

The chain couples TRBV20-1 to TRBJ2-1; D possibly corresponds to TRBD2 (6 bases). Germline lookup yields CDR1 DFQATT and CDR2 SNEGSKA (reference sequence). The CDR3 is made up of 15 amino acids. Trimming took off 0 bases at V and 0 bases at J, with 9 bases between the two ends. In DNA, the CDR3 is TGCAGTGCTAGAGAGGCCGGGGGCTCCTACAATGAGCAGTTCTTC. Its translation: CSAREAGGSYNEQFF.

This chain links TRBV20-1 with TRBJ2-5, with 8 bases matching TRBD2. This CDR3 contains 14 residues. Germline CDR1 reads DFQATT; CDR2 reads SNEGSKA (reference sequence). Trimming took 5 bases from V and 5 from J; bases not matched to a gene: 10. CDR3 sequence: CSAPLAGLVETQYF. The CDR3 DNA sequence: TGCAGTGCTCCTTTAGCGGGATTGGTTGAGACCCAGTACTTC.

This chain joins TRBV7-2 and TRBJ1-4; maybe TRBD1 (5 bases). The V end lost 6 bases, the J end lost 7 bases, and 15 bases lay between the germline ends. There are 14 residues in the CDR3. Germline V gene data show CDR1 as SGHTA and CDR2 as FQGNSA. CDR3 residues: CASSRQWAGEKLFF. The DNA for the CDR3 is TGTGCCAGCAGTAGACAGTGGGCAGGTGAAAAACTGTTTTTT.

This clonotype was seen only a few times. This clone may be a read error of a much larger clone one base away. CDR3 bases: TGTGCCAGCAGTTCCCAGGGGGGGCTCCAGTTCTTC. It encodes CASSSQGGLQFF. The chain links TRBV6-5 to TRBJ2-1; the D gene could be TRBD1 or TRBD2 (7 bases each). Trimming pared 4 bases from V and 13 bases from J, leaving 14 bases between. CDR1 is MNHEY, CDR2 SVGAGI, per germline. This CDR3 region has 12 residues.

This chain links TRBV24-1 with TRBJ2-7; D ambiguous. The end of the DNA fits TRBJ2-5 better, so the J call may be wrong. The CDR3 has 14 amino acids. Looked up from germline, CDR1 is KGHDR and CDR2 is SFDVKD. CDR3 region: CATSDPKIWETQYF. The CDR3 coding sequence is TGTGCCACCAGTGACCCAAAAATCTGGGAGACCCAGTACTTC.

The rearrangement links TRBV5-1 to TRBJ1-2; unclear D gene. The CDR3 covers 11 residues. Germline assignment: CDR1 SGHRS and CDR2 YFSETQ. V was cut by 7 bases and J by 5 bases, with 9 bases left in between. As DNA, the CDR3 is TGCGCCAGCGGAGAGACTTATGGCTACACCTTC. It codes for CASGETYGYTF.

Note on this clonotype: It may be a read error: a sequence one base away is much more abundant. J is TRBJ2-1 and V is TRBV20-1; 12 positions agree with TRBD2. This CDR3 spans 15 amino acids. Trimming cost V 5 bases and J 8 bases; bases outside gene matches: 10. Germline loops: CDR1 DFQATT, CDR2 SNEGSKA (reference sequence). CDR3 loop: CSAGMTSGRFDEQFF. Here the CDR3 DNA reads TGCAGTGCTGGAATGACTAGCGGGAGATTTGATGAGCAGTTCTTC.

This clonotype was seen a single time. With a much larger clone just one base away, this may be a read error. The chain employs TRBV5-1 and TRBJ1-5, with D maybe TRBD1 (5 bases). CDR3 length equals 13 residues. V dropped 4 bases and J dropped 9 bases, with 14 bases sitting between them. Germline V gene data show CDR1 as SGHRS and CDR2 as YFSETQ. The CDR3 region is CASSELGDRPQHF. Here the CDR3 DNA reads TGCGCCAGCAGCGAGCTGGGGGATCGGCCCCAGCATTTT.

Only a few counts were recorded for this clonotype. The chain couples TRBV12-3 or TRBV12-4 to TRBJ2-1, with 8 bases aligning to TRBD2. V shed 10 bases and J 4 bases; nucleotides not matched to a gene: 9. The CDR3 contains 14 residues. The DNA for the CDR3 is TGTGCCATCCACCTTCTAGCGGGTTACAATGAGCAGTTCTTC. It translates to CAIHLLAGYNEQFF.

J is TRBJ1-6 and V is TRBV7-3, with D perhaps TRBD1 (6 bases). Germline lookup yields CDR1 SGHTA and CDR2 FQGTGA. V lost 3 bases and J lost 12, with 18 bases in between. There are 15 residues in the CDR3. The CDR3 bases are TGTGCCAGCAGCTTTCAGACAGGAGTAAGGAAACCCCTCCACTTT. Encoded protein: CASSFQTGVRKPLHF.